This TCR beta chain was sequenced for a study of blood T cell repertoires in COVID-19. The CDR3 has 14 amino acids. Trimming left V 0 bases short and J 4 bases short, with 10 bases between. Germline CDR1 reads SGHRS; CDR2 reads YFSETQ. This table comes from immunoSEQ multiplex PCR, and its TCRdb copy is limited to in-frame clones, with some not included. This sample has more than 85,000 clones, with around 90% found just once. The sequence was obtained from a woman aged 50 to 65 with COVID-19, enrolled during active disease. Sequences were obtained from peripheral blood. The chain couples TRBV5-1 to TRBJ1-2; tentatively, D is TRBD1 (6 bases). CDR3 nucleotides: TGCGCCAGCAGCTTGGTGGGGGCAGGCTATGGCTACACCTTC. Protein product: CASSLVGAGYGYTF.